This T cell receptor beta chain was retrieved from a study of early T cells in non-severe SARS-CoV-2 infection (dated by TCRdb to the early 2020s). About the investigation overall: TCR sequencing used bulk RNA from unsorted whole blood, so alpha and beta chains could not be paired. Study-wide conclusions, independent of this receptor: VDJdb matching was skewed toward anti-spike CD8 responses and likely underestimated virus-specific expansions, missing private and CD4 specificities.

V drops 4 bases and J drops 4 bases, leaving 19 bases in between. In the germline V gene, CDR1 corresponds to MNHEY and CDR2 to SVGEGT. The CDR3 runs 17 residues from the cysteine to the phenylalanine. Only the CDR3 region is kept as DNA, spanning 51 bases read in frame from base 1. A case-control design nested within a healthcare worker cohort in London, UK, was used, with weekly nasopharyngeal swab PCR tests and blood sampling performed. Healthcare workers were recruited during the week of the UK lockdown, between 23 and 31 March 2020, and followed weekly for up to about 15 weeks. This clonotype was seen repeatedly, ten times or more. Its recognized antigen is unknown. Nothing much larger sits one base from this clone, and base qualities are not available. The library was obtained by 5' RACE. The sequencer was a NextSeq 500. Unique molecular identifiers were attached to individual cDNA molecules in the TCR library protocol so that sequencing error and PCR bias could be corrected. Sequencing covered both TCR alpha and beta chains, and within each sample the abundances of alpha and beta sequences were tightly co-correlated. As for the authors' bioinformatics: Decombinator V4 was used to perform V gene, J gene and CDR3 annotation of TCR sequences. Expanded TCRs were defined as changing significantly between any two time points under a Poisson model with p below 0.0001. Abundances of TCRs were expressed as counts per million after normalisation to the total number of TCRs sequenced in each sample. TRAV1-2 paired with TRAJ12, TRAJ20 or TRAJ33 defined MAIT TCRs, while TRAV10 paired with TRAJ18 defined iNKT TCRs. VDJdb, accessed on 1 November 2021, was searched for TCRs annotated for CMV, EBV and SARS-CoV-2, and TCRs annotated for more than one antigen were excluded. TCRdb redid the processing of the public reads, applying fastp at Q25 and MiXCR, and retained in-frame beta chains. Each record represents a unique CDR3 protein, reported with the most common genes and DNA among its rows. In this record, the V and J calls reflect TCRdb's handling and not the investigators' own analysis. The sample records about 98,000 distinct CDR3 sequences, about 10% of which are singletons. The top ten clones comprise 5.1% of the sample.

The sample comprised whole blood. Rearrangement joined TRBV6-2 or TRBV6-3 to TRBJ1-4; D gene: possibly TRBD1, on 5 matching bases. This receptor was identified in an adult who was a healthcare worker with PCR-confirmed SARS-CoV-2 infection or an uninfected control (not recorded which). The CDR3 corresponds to CASSWAGDRALNEKLFF. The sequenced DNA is TGTGCCAGCAGTTGGGCCGGAGACAGAGCCCTTAATGAAAAACTGTTTTTT.